This T cell receptor (beta chain) stems from a study of blood T cell repertoires in COVID-19. Study as a whole: The study drew acute and convalescent COVID-19 samples from the United States, Italy and Spain. In each case, the material was cDNA or gDNA derived from T cells, B-cell-depleted T cells, or PBMCs.

Germline CDR1 and CDR2: SNHLY and FYNNEI. CDR3 size: 16 residues. V was trimmed by 0 bases and J by 2 bases, leaving 13 bases between them. Sequencing was performed with immunoSEQ multiplex PCR; in TCRdb, only in-frame clones are kept and a portion is missing. The sample includes some 210,000 clones, about 88% of them seen just once. The receptor was isolated from a middle-aged woman who had recovered from COVID-19. The V gene is TRBV2, the J gene TRBJ1-2; no clear D gene. The sequenced material came from peripheral blood. The CDR3 here is CASSEARVTVNYGYTF. CDR3 bases: TGTGCCAGCAGTGAAGCCCGGGTCACCGTAAACTATGGCTACACCTTC.